What follows are 17 T cell receptor beta chains derived from one specimen sequenced in a study of T-cell reconstitution after alpha-beta-depleted transplantation in children. The TCRbeta library incorporated unique molecular identifiers. From the PCR reads, TCRdb called clonotypes with MiXCR, one entry per CDR3 protein. The sample consists of 670,000 or so distinct CDR3 sequences, under 15% of them appearing once. The sample was PBMCs, taken before TCRalphabeta/CD19-depleted stem cell transplant. Source of these receptors: a girl aged 2-15 years with congenital amegakaryocytic thrombocytopenia, due to receive a stem cell transplant.

This clonotype was seen many times. CDR3: CSASVIGSGANVLTF. In DNA form, the CDR3 reads TGCAGTGCTAGCGTTATTGGGTCTGGGGCCAACGTCCTGACTTTC. The chain joins TRBV20-1 to TRBJ2-6; no definite D call. The V end was cut by 3 bases, the J end by 1 base, with 10 bases between. The length of the CDR3 is 15 residues. Germline V CDR1 and CDR2: DFQATT, SNEGSKA (reference sequence).

This clonotype was seen a handful of times. This chain uses TRBV29-1 with TRBJ1-4; D call uncertain. This CDR3 has 13 amino acids. Trimming took off 2 bases at V and 0 bases at J, with 4 bases between the two ends. Germline V gene lookup returns CDR1 SQVTM and CDR2 ANQGSEA. DNA of the CDR3: TGCAGCGTTGAACGGGCAACTAATGAAAAACTGTTTTTT. It translates to CSVERATNEKLFF. The full variable domain, its missing parts supplied by reference TRBV29-1 and TRBJ1-4, is SAVISQKPSRDICQRGTSLTIQCQVDSQVTMMFWYRQQPGQSLTLIATANQGSEATYESGFVIDKFPISRPNLTFSTLTVSNMSPEDSSIYLCSVERATNEKLFFGSGTQLSVL.

This clonotype occurred many times. This chain uses TRBV10-3 with TRBJ2-7; 9 bases are shared with TRBD2. CDR3 length equals 14 residues. In germline, CDR1 is ENHRY, CDR2 SYGVKD. V dropped 6 bases and J dropped 0; count of bases not matched to a gene: 3. CDR3 sequence: CAIRSAGGSYEQYF. The CDR3 DNA reads TGTGCCATCAGGTCAGCGGGAGGCTCCTACGAGCAGTACTTC.

This clonotype was found many times. V and J are TRBV5-1 and TRBJ2-1; 9 nucleotides agree with TRBD2. V dropped 1 base and J dropped 8; count of bases not matched to a gene: 16. Germline V gene data show CDR1 as SGHRS and CDR2 as YFSETQ. This CDR3 contains 18 residues. The CDR3 coding sequence is TGCGCCAGCAGCTTGAGTCTAGCGGGACGGACCAGGGTGGATGAGCAGTTCTTC. It codes for CASSLSLAGRTRVDEQFF.

Ten or more counts support this clonotype. V gene TRBV10-3 combines with J gene TRBJ2-7; a weak D match, TRBD2 (6 bases). Trimming took off 7 bases at V and 6 bases at J, with 34 bases between the two ends. Germline lookup yields CDR1 ENHRY and CDR2 SYGVKD. The CDR3 length is 19 residues. The CDR3 sequence is CAINGRNDKRLGSLSEQYF. CDR3 in DNA: TGTGCCATCAACGGGAGAAACGACAAGCGTTTAGGTAGTCTCTCCGAGCAGTACTTC.

This clonotype was seen ten or more times. The chain is built from TRBV5-1 and TRBJ2-3, with D perhaps TRBD2 (5 bases). V was trimmed by 0 bases and J by 0 bases, leaving 8 bases between them. There are 15 residues in the CDR3. Germline assignment: CDR1 SGHRS and CDR2 YFSETQ. This CDR3 reads CASSLAPGSTDTQYF. CDR3 nucleotide sequence: TGCGCCAGCAGCTTGGCCCCGGGAAGCACAGATACGCAGTATTTT.

This clonotype was detected ten times or more. The rearrangement links TRBV20-1 to TRBJ1-1; D gene uncertain. Trimming removed 0 bases from V and 5 bases from J, with 7 bases in between. Germline values: CDR1 DFQATT, CDR2 SNEGSKA (reference sequence). The CDR3 covers 12 residues. CDR3 sequence reads: CSAREKGTEAFF. CDR3 nucleotides: TGCAGTGCTAGAGAGAAGGGTACTGAAGCTTTCTTT.

V usage is TRBV11-1 and J usage is TRBJ2-1; D gene uncertain. V dropped 3 bases and J dropped 9 bases, with 18 bases sitting between them. The CDR3 has 15 residues. The germline CDR1 and CDR2 sequences are SGHAT and FQDESV (reference sequence). The CDR3 nucleotides read TGTGCCAGCAGCTTGCTACGGACGACCCTCGGTGAGCAGTTCTTC. Protein sequence: CASSLLRTTLGEQFF.

This clonotype was counted at least ten times. This chain joins TRBV20-1 and TRBJ1-2; 9 bases map to TRBD1. CDR3 size: 13 residues. The V gene's germline CDR1 is DFQATT and CDR2 SNEGSKA (reference sequence). V lost 5 bases, J lost 4 bases, and 5 bases stayed unmatched. CDR3 protein: CSAAQGARYGYTF. In DNA, the CDR3 is TGCAGTGCTGCACAGGGGGCGCGCTATGGCTACACCTTC.

The V call is TRBV6-1, the J call TRBJ1-3; TRBD1 matches 10 bases. Germline V lookup: CDR1 MNHNS, CDR2 SASEGT. This CDR3 region has 17 residues. V gave up 8 bases and J gave up 4 bases; unmatched junction bases: 14. The CDR3 protein is CASLEGDRGLLGNTIYF. In nucleotides, the CDR3 is TGTGCCAGCCTTGAAGGGGACAGGGGTCTACTCGGAAACACCATATATTTT.

Many counts were recorded for this clonotype. CDR3 coding DNA: TGTGCCTGGAGTCGACTAGACGAGCAGTACTTC. Its translation: CAWSRLDEQYF. V and J are TRBV30 and TRBJ2-7, with a weak D call TRBD2 (6 bases). Germline CDR1 and CDR2: GTSNPN and SVGIG (reference sequence). Trimming took 2 bases from V and 5 from J, leaving 7 bases between them. The CDR3 length is 11 residues.

This clonotype was picked up many times. CDR3 nucleotides: TGTGCCAGCAGCGTAGTGGACAGTGCCGTCGGGCAGTTCTTC. Amino acid sequence: CASSVVDSAVGQFF. V is TRBV9 and J is TRBJ2-1, with D perhaps matching TRBD1 (6 bases). This CDR3 is built from 14 residues. V lost 0 bases and J 12 bases, leaving 16 bases between the germline ends. Germline CDR1 reads SGDLS; CDR2 reads YYNGEE. The whole variable domain, remainder taken from reference TRBV9 and TRBJ2-1, is DSGVTQTPKHLITATGQRVTLRCSPRSGDLSVYWYQQSLDQGLQFLIQYYNGEERAKGNILERFSAQQFPDLHSELNLSSLELGDSALYFCASSVVDSAVGQFFGPGTRLTVL.

This clonotype appeared many times. The chain is built from TRBV5-1 and TRBJ2-3, with 10 bases fitting TRBD2. The germline CDR1 and CDR2 sequences are SGHRS and YFSETQ. CDR3 length: 15 residues. Trimming took 7 bases from V and 3 from J; bases not matched to a gene: 8. The CDR3 loop reads CASGSGRAVTDTQYF. The CDR3 DNA is TGCGCCAGCGGAAGCGGGAGGGCCGTGACAGATACGCAGTATTTT.

This clonotype was found many times. The V and J genes are TRBV20-1 and TRBJ2-7, with TRBD2 matching 7 bases. V gave up 5 bases and J gave up 6 bases; unmatched junction bases: 13. In germline, CDR1 is DFQATT, CDR2 SNEGSKA (reference sequence). The CDR3 totals 14 residues. The CDR3 sequence: CSAGYPGLVSEQYF. CDR3 nucleotides: TGCAGTGCTGGATACCCCGGACTAGTCTCCGAGCAGTACTTC.

This clonotype was detected a few times. This rearrangement joins TRBV20-1 to TRBJ2-7; D is possibly TRBD1 (5 bases). This CDR3 has 13 residues. Deletions cut 6 bases from V and 3 bases from J, with 15 bases between. Germline V lookup: CDR1 DFQATT, CDR2 SNEGSKA (reference sequence). As DNA, the CDR3 is TGCAGTGCGTCAGAAGGGGCCTTCTACGAGCAGTACTTC. Its protein is CSASEGAFYEQYF.

The gene calls are TRBV4-2 and TRBJ2-1, with D unresolved. V was pared by 1 base and J by 6 bases, with 10 bases between. Germline-derived CDR1 and CDR2 are LGHNA and YNFKEQ. This CDR3 is 14 amino acids long. The CDR3, as DNA: TGTGCCAGCAGCCAAGTCGGGCTAGGCAATGAGCAGTTCTTC. It codes for CASSQVGLGNEQFF.

This clonotype was picked up one time. This may stem from a read error, because a much larger clone lies one nucleotide away. The rearrangement joins TRBV5-1 to TRBJ2-7, with TRBD2 identical over 14 bases. The CDR3 is 15 amino acids. V dropped 0 bases and J dropped 5; count of bases not matched to a gene: 1. The germline V gene encodes CDR1 SGHRS and CDR2 YFSETQ. CDR3 protein: CASSLATSGRDEQYV. In nucleotides, the CDR3 is TGCGCCAGCAGCTTGGCGACTAGCGGGAGGGACGAGCAGTACGTC.